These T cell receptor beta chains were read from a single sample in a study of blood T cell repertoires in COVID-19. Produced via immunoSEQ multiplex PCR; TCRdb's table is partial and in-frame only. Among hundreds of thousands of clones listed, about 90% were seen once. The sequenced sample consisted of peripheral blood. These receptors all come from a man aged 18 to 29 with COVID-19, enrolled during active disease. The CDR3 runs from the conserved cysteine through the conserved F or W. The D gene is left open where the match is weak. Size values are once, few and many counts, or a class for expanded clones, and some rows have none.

CDR3 DNA: TGCGCCAGCAGCTTGGCCCCACAGGAAGATCCTGAGCAGTTCTTC
CDR3 protein: CASSLAPQEDPEQFF
V gene: TRBV5-1
clone size: -
J gene: TRBJ2-1
D gene: -

CDR3 DNA: TGTGCCAGCAGCTTAAAAGCTGCACTTAATGAAAAACTGTTTTTT
CDR3 protein: CASSLKAALNEKLFF
V gene: TRBV7-2
clone size: -
J gene: TRBJ1-4
D gene: -

CDR3 DNA: TGCGCCAGCAGCTCGGGACAGACCTCTGGAAACACCATATATTTT
CDR3 protein: CASSSGQTSGNTIYF
V gene: TRBV5-1
clone size: -
J gene: TRBJ1-3
D gene: TRBD1

CDR3 DNA: TGTGCCAGCAGCCCGACTAGCCAAAATGAGCAGTTCTTC
CDR3 protein: CASSPTSQNEQFF
V gene: TRBV12-3/TRBV12-4
clone size: -
J gene: TRBJ2-1
D gene: TRBD2

CDR3 DNA: TGTGCCAGCAGCAAAGGGGAGGATGGCTACACCTTC
CDR3 protein: CASSKGEDGYTF
V gene: TRBV21-1
clone size: -
J gene: TRBJ1-2
D gene: -

CDR3 DNA: TGTGCCAGCAGCTCTCGCACAGATACGCAGTATTTT
CDR3 protein: CASSSRTDTQYF
V gene: TRBV9
clone size: once
J gene: TRBJ2-3
D gene: -

CDR3 DNA: TGTGCCAGCACCCCTTCGAGCTCGAGCACAGATACGCAGTATTTT
CDR3 protein: CASTPSSSSTDTQYF
V gene: TRBV7-9
clone size: -
J gene: TRBJ2-3
D gene: -

CDR3 DNA: TGTGCCAGGGTGGAGGGGGAGACCCAGTACTTC
CDR3 protein: CARVEGETQYF
V gene: TRBV19
clone size: -
J gene: TRBJ2-5
D gene: -

CDR3 DNA: TGTGCCTGGTACCGGAGCTCGGGAAACACCATATATTTT
CDR3 protein: CAWYRSSGNTIYF
V gene: TRBV30
clone size: -
J gene: TRBJ1-3
D gene: -

CDR3 DNA: TGCAGCGTTGGGGGTCCCGGGACTAGCGGGGGGAACACCGGGGAGCTGTTTTTT
CDR3 protein: CSVGGPGTSGGNTGELFF
V gene: TRBV29-1
clone size: -
J gene: TRBJ2-2
D gene: TRBD2

CDR3 DNA: TGTGCCAGCAGCCCTGGGACAGGGCACGCCTACGAGCAGTACTTC
CDR3 protein: CASSPGTGHAYEQYF
V gene: TRBV11-2
clone size: -
J gene: TRBJ2-7
D gene: TRBD1

CDR3 DNA: TGTGCCAGTAGTATAGTTCCAGGGGGGTACAATGAGCAGTTCTTC
CDR3 protein: CASSIVPGGYNEQFF
V gene: TRBV19
clone size: -
J gene: TRBJ2-1
D gene: -

CDR3 DNA: TGTGCCAGTAGTCCAGAAGCGGGTCTCGGAACTGAGCAGTTCTTC
CDR3 protein: CASSPEAGLGTEQFF
V gene: TRBV19
clone size: -
J gene: TRBJ2-1
D gene: -

CDR3 DNA: TGTGCCAGCAGTGTACAGGGCCCCCAAGAGACCCAGTACTTC
CDR3 protein: CASSVQGPQETQYF
V gene: TRBV27
clone size: -
J gene: TRBJ2-5
D gene: -

CDR3 DNA: TGTGCCAGCAGTTACCATACAGGGCTTGATCAGCCCCAGCATTTT
CDR3 protein: CASSYHTGLDQPQHF
V gene: TRBV5-8
clone size: -
J gene: TRBJ1-5
D gene: -

CDR3 DNA: TGTGCCAGCAGCCTCCGGGCTAGCGGGAGGACCGGCAATGAGCAGTTCTTC
CDR3 protein: CASSLRASGRTGNEQFF
V gene: TRBV9
clone size: -
J gene: TRBJ2-1
D gene: TRBD2

CDR3 DNA: TGTGCCAGCAGTGGGGCCCCCACAGGTAACAATCAGCCCCAGCATTTT
CDR3 protein: CASSGAPTGNNQPQHF
V gene: TRBV2
clone size: -
J gene: TRBJ1-5
D gene: -

CDR3 DNA: TGTGCCAGCAGCCAAGAGAGAACTAGCGGGAGGGTTAACAATGAGCAGTTCTTC
CDR3 protein: CASSQERTSGRVNNEQFF
V gene: TRBV14
clone size: -
J gene: TRBJ2-1
D gene: TRBD2

CDR3 DNA: TGTGCCAGCAGCTTGGGTCGGGGGCCCAGCGGGAGTCCGTACGAGCAGTACTTC
CDR3 protein: CASSLGRGPSGSPYEQYF
V gene: TRBV5-5
clone size: -
J gene: TRBJ2-7
D gene: TRBD2

CDR3 DNA: TGCGCCAGCAGCTTGGAGCGGGGGCCTCCAGAGACCCAGTACTTC
CDR3 protein: CASSLERGPPETQYF
V gene: TRBV5-1
clone size: -
J gene: TRBJ2-5
D gene: TRBD2

CDR3 DNA: TGCGCCAGCAGCTACAACCAAGAGACCCAGTACTTC
CDR3 protein: CASSYNQETQYF
V gene: TRBV5-1
clone size: -
J gene: TRBJ2-5
D gene: -

CDR3 DNA: TGTGCCAGCAGCAGGGTGGACACCGGGGAGCTGTTTTTT
CDR3 protein: CASSRVDTGELFF
V gene: TRBV6-5
clone size: -
J gene: TRBJ2-2
D gene: -

CDR3 DNA: TGTGCCAGCAGTTACGAGGGACTAGCGGGAGATACGCAGTATTTT
CDR3 protein: CASSYEGLAGDTQYF
V gene: TRBV6-2/TRBV6-3
clone size: -
J gene: TRBJ2-3
D gene: TRBD2

CDR3 DNA: TGTGCCAGCAGTGACAGGGTATATGGCTACACCTTC
CDR3 protein: CASSDRVYGYTF
V gene: TRBV28
clone size: once
J gene: TRBJ1-2
D gene: TRBD1

CDR3 DNA: TGTGCCAGCAGTTACTCGGGGGGCTCCTACAATGAGCAGTTCTTC
CDR3 protein: CASSYSGGSYNEQFF
V gene: TRBV6-2/TRBV6-3
clone size: -
J gene: TRBJ2-1
D gene: -

CDR3 DNA: TGTGCCACCAGTGATGGTAGCGGGGGCTACGAGCAGTACTTC
CDR3 protein: CATSDGSGGYEQYF
V gene: TRBV24-1
clone size: -
J gene: TRBJ2-7
D gene: TRBD2

CDR3 DNA: TGTGCCAGCCGAGGACAGGGGGCTACCTACGAGCAGTACTTC
CDR3 protein: CASRGQGATYEQYF
V gene: TRBV6-5
clone size: -
J gene: TRBJ2-7
D gene: TRBD1

CDR3 DNA: TGTGCCAGCAGCCTGCCGACCAACAGGGTCACTGAAGCTTTCTTT
CDR3 protein: CASSLPTNRVTEAFF
V gene: TRBV5-8
clone size: -
J gene: TRBJ1-1
D gene: -

CDR3 DNA: TGTGCCAGCAGCAGGGACAGACTGAACACTGAAGCTTTCTTT
CDR3 protein: CASSRDRLNTEAFF
V gene: TRBV5-5
clone size: -
J gene: TRBJ1-1
D gene: TRBD1

CDR3 DNA: TGTGCCAGCAGCGCGATAGGGCGGAGGGACGAGCAGTACTTC
CDR3 protein: CASSAIGRRDEQYF
V gene: TRBV7-8
clone size: -
J gene: TRBJ2-7
D gene: -

CDR3 DNA: TGTGCCAGTAGTCCCTGGACAGGTTCAAGTCAGCCCCAGCATTTT
CDR3 protein: CASSPWTGSSQPQHF
V gene: TRBV19
clone size: -
J gene: TRBJ1-5
D gene: TRBD1

CDR3 DNA: TGTGCCAGCAGCCAAGCGGTCGTTGGCTCCTACGAGCAGTACTTC
CDR3 protein: CASSQAVVGSYEQYF
V gene: TRBV3-1/TRBV3-2
clone size: -
J gene: TRBJ2-7
D gene: -

CDR3 DNA: TGTGCCAGCAGCTATCCGGGACTAGCGACCACAGATACGCAGTATTTT
CDR3 protein: CASSYPGLATTDTQYF
V gene: TRBV5-4
clone size: -
J gene: TRBJ2-3
D gene: TRBD2

CDR3 DNA: TGTGCCAGCAGCCAAGATAGCCCAACTAGCGGAAGCACAGATACGCAGTATTTT
CDR3 protein: CASSQDSPTSGSTDTQYF
V gene: TRBV3-1/TRBV3-2
clone size: -
J gene: TRBJ2-3
D gene: TRBD2

CDR3 DNA: TGCAGTGCTAGTACCCTAGCGGGGGAGAACTACAATGAGCAGTTCTTC
CDR3 protein: CSASTLAGENYNEQFF
V gene: TRBV20-1
clone size: -
J gene: TRBJ2-1
D gene: TRBD2

CDR3 DNA: TGTGCCAGCAGCTTACGGAAGGGGCCAGATAATGAAAAACTGTTTTTT
CDR3 protein: CASSLRKGPDNEKLFF
V gene: TRBV7-6
clone size: -
J gene: TRBJ1-4
D gene: -

CDR3 DNA: TGTGCCAGCAGCCTCACAGGGGGAGAAGCTTTCTTT
CDR3 protein: CASSLTGGEAFF
V gene: TRBV3-1/TRBV3-2
clone size: -
J gene: TRBJ1-1
D gene: TRBD1

CDR3 DNA: TGCAGCGTTGAAGGGGCCAAAGAGACCCAGTACTTC
CDR3 protein: CSVEGAKETQYF
V gene: TRBV29-1
clone size: -
J gene: TRBJ2-5
D gene: -

CDR3 DNA: TGCGCCAGCAGCTTGCGGGGGCAAGAGACCCAGTACTTC
CDR3 protein: CASSLRGQETQYF
V gene: TRBV5-1
clone size: -
J gene: TRBJ2-5
D gene: -

CDR3 DNA: TGTGCCAGCAGCCCTGGGGGGGATACGCAGTATTTT
CDR3 protein: CASSPGGDTQYF
V gene: TRBV12-3/TRBV12-4
clone size: -
J gene: TRBJ2-3
D gene: -

CDR3 DNA: TGTGCCACCGCCACCATGGGCGATCAGCCCCAGCATTTT
CDR3 protein: CATATMGDQPQHF
V gene: TRBV6-5
clone size: few
J gene: TRBJ1-5
D gene: -

CDR3 DNA: TGCGCCAGCAGCCAAGACCGGCGGTCTCGTCTGACCCTCCACTTT
CDR3 protein: CASSQDRRSRLTLHF
V gene: TRBV4-1
clone size: -
J gene: TRBJ1-6
D gene: -

CDR3 DNA: TGTGCCAGTAGTCCACTAGTGACAGATACGCAGTATTTT
CDR3 protein: CASSPLVTDTQYF
V gene: TRBV19
clone size: -
J gene: TRBJ2-3
D gene: -

CDR3 DNA: TGCGCCAGCAGCCAAGATCCAGTCACCTACGAGCAGTACTTC
CDR3 protein: CASSQDPVTYEQYF
V gene: TRBV4-1
clone size: -
J gene: TRBJ2-7
D gene: -

CDR3 DNA: TGTGCCAGCAGCTCGACACCGGATGAGCAGTTCTTC
CDR3 protein: CASSSTPDEQFF
V gene: TRBV7-9
clone size: -
J gene: TRBJ2-1
D gene: -

CDR3 DNA: TGCGCCAGCAGCCAAGATCCAGCGGGGACCTACGAGCAGTACTTC
CDR3 protein: CASSQDPAGTYEQYF
V gene: TRBV4-1
clone size: -
J gene: TRBJ2-7
D gene: TRBD2

CDR3 DNA: TGTGCCAGCAGTCATATAGGGGGACAGTCACCGCTTAACTATGGCTACACCTTC
CDR3 protein: CASSHIGGQSPLNYGYTF
V gene: TRBV2
clone size: -
J gene: TRBJ1-2
D gene: TRBD1

CDR3 DNA: TGTGCCAGCTCACCCAGGGTAGCGGGAGGATATAATGAGCAGTTCTTC
CDR3 protein: CASSPRVAGGYNEQFF
V gene: TRBV18
clone size: -
J gene: TRBJ2-1
D gene: TRBD2

CDR3 DNA: TGTGCCAGTAGTATATCAGGGGCAGCCTTCAACCCCCTCCACTTT
CDR3 protein: CASSISGAAFNPLHF
V gene: TRBV19
clone size: -
J gene: TRBJ1-6
D gene: -

CDR3 DNA: TGTGCCAGCAGCTCACGGATAGACAGGGGCACTGAAGCTTTCTTT
CDR3 protein: CASSSRIDRGTEAFF
V gene: TRBV11-2
clone size: -
J gene: TRBJ1-1
D gene: TRBD1

CDR3 DNA: TGTGCCAGCAGTTACTTGGGACTAGCGGGAAAGAATGAGCAGTTCTTC
CDR3 protein: CASSYLGLAGKNEQFF
V gene: TRBV6-6
clone size: -
J gene: TRBJ2-1
D gene: TRBD2

CDR3 DNA: TGTGCCAGCAGCCAAGAGAAGGGGGGGACAGGGGCCTACGAGCAGTACTTC
CDR3 protein: CASSQEKGGTGAYEQYF
V gene: TRBV4-2
clone size: -
J gene: TRBJ2-7
D gene: TRBD1

CDR3 DNA: TGTGCCAGCAGCTTAAGGGGGAACTACAATGAGCAGTTCTTC
CDR3 protein: CASSLRGNYNEQFF
V gene: TRBV7-2
clone size: -
J gene: TRBJ2-1
D gene: -

CDR3 DNA: TGTGCCAGCAGTGAACAGGGGGCTCGCTACGAGCAGTACTTC
CDR3 protein: CASSEQGARYEQYF
V gene: TRBV6-1
clone size: -
J gene: TRBJ2-7
D gene: TRBD1

CDR3 DNA: TGCGCCAGCAGTCAGGCGGGGGACAGGGGGCTTGAGCAGTTCTTC
CDR3 protein: CASSQAGDRGLEQFF
V gene: TRBV5-1
clone size: -
J gene: TRBJ2-1
D gene: TRBD1